The present T cell receptor (beta chain) was sequenced within a study of blood T cell repertoires in COVID-19. Background on the study: Donors in the United States, Italy and Spain gave samples during acute or convalescent COVID-19. From T cells, B-cell-depleted T cells, or PBMCs came the material, which was cDNA or gDNA.

Participants' own reports of clinical history determined their cohort assignment. This clone was picked up one time. The table came from immunoSEQ multiplex PCR; TCRdb's copy has only in-frame clones and leaves some out. The sample shows roughly 250,000 clones, about 86% of them seen only once. Germline V gene sequence: CDR1 MNHNS, CDR2 SASEGT. This CDR3 spans 20 amino acids. With 1 base clipped from V and 1 base from J, the junction kept 15 bases outside the gene matches. This chain links TRBV6-1 with TRBJ1-2, with 10 bases matching TRBD1. Sequencing was carried out using PBMCs or T cells enriched from blood (not recorded which). The source of this sequence is a woman aged 40-49 years with acute COVID-19. In DNA, the CDR3 is TGTGCCAGCAGTGAAGTCGGAGCGGGACAGGGGCTAAACTATAACTATGGCTACACCTTC. This codes for CASSEVGAGQGLNYNYGYTF.